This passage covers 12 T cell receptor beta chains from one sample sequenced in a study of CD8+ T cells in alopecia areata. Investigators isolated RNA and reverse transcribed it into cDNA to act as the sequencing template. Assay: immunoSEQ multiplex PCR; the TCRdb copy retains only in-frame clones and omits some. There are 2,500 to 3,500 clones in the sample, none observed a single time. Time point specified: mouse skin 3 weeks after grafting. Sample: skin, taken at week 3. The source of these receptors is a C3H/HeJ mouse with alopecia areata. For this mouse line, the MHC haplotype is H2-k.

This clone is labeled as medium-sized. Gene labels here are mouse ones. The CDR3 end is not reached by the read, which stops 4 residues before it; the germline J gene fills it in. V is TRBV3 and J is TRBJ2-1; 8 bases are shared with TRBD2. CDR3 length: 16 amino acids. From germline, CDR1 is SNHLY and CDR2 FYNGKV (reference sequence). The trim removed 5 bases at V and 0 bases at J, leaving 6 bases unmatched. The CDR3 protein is CASSLGGGVNYAEQFF. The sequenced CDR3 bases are TGTGCCAGCAGCCTGGGTGGGGGGGTTAACTATGCT. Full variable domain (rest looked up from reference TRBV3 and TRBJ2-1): GPKVLQIPSHQIIDMGQMVTLNCDPVSNHLYFYWYKQILGQQMEFLVNFYNGKVMEKSKLFKDQFSVERPDGSYFTLKIQPTALEDSAVYFCASSLGGGVNYAEQFFGPGTRLTVL.

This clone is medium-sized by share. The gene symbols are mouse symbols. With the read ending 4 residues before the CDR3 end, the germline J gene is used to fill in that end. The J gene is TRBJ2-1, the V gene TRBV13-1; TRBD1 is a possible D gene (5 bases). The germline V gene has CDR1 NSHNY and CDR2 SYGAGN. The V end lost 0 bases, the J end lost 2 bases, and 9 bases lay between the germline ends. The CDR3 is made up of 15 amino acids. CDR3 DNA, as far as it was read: TGTGCCAGCAGTGATGCAAGGGGTTACTATGCT. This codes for CASSDARGYYA. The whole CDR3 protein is CASSDARGYYAEQFF.

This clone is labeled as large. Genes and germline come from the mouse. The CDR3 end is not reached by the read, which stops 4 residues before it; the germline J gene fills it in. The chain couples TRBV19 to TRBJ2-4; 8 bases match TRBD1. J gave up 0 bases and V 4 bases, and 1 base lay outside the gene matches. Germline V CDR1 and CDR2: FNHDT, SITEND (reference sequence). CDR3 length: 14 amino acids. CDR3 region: CASSQGASQNTLYF. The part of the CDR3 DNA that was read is TGTGCCAGCAGTCAGGGGGCTAGTCAAAAC.

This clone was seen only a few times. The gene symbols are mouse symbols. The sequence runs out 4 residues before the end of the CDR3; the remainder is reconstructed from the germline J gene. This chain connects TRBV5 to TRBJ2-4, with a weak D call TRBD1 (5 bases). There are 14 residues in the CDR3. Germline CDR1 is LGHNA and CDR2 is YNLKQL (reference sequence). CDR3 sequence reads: CASSQDWQGNTLYF. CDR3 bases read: TGTGCCAGCAGCCAAGATTGGCAGGGAAAC.

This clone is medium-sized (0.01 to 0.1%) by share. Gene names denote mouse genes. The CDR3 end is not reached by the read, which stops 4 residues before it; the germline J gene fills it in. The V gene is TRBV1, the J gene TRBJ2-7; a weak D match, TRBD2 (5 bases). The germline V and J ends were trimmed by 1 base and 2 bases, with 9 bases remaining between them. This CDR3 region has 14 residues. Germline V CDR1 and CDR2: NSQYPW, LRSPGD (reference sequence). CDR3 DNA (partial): TGCACCTGCAGTGCAGTTGGGGTTACCTAT. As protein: CTCSAVGVTY. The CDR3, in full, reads CTCSAVGVTYEQYF.

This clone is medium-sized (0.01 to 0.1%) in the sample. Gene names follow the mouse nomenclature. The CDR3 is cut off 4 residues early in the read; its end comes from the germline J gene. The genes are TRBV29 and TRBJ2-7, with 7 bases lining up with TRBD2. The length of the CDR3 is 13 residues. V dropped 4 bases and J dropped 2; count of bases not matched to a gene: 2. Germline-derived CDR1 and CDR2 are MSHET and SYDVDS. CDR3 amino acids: CASSWTGTYEQYF. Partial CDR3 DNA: TGTGCTAGCAGTTGGACTGGCACCTAT.

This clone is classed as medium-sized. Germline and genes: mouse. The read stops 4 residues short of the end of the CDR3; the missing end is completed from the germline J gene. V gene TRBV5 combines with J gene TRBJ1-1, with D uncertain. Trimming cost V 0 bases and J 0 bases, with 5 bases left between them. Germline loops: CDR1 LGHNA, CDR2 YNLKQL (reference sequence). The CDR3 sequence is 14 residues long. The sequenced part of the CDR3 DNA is TGTGCCAGCAGCCAAGACAAATCAAACACA. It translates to CASSQDKSNT. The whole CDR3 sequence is CASSQDKSNTEVFF.

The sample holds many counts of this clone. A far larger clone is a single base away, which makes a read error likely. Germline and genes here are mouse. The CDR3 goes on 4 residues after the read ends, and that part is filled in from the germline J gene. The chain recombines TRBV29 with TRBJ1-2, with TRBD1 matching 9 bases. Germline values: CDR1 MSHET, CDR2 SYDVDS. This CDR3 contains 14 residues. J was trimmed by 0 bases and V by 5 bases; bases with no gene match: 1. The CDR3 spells CASSRDRANSDYTF. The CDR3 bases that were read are TGTGCTAGCAGTCGGGACAGGGCAAACTCC.

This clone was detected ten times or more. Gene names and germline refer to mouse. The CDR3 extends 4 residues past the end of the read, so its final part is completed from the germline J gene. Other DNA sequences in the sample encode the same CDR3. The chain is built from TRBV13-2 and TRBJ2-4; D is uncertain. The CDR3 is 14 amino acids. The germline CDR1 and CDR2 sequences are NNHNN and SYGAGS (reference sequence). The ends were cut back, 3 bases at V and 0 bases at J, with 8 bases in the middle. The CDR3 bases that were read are TGTGCCAGCGGTGGCACAGCTAGTCAAAAC. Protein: CASGGTASQN. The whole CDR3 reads CASGGTASQNTLYF.

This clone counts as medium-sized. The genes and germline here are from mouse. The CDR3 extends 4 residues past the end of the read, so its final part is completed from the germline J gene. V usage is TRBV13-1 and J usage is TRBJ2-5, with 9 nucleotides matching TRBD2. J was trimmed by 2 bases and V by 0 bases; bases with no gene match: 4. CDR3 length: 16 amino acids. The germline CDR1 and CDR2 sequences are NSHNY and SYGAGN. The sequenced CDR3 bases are TGTGCCAGCAGTGATGGGAGACTGGGGGTCCAAGAC. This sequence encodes CASSDGRLGVQD. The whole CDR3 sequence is CASSDGRLGVQDTQYF.

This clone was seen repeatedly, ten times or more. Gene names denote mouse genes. Here the CDR3 reads CASSQEGTDNSPLYF. The CDR3 DNA, read in part, is TGTGCCAGCAGCCAAGAAGGGACAGATAATTCGCCC. This rearrangement joins TRBV5 to TRBJ1-6, with 7 bases matching TRBD1. The read falls 3 residues short of the CDR3 end, and the missing part is taken from the germline J gene. TRBJ1-6 is flagged as an ORF with uncertain function. Germline loops: CDR1 LGHNA, CDR2 YNLKQL (reference sequence). The CDR3 has 15 amino acids. V was clipped by 0 bases and J by 5 bases; unmatched bases: 1.

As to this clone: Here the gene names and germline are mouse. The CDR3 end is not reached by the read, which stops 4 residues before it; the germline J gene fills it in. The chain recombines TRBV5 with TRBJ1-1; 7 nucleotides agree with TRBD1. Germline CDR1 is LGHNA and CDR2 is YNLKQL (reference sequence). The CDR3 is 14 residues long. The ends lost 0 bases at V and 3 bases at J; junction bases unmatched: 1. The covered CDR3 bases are TGTGCCAGCAGCCAAGACAGGGGGGACACA. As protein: CASSQDRGDT. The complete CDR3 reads CASSQDRGDTEVFF.